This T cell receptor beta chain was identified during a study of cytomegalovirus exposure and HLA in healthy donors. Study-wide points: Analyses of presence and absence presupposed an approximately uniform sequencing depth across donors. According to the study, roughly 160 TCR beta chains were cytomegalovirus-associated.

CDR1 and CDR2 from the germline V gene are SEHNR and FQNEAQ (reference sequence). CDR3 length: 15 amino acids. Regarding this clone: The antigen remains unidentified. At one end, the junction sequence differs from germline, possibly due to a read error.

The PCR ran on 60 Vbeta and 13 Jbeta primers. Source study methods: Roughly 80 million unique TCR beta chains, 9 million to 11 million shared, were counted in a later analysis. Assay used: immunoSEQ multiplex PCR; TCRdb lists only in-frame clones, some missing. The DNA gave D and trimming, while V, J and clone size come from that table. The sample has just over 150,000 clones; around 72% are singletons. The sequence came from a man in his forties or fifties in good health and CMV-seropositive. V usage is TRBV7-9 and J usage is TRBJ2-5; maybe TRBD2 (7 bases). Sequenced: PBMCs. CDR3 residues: CSSSVGGGGQETQYF. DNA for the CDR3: TGTTCCAGCAGCGTGGGGGGGGGCGGACAAGAGACCCAGTACTTC.